The 15 T cell receptor beta chains presented below share a single source sample, sequenced in a study of Ad26.COV2.S vaccination and SARS-CoV-2 variants. The treatment here: around 19 received Ad26.COV2.S at low or high dose, single or two shots; several received placebo; per-sample allocation not given. Sampling was performed 63 days after the first vaccine or placebo injection. Measured with immunoSEQ multiplex PCR; TCRdb has only the in-frame clones, and not every one. The sample consists of roughly 700,000 clones, more than 80% of them appearing once. Sequenced here: peripheral blood, sampled in a trial of Ad26.COV2.S vaccine versus placebo. Receptors originate from a person aged 18 to 65 who received the Ad26.COV2.S COVID-19 vaccine or a placebo.

This sequence joins TRBV6-5 and TRBJ2-7, with a possible D match to TRBD2 (6 bases). Trimming pared 7 bases from V and 2 bases from J, leaving 15 bases between. CDR1 and CDR2 (germline): MNHEY, SVGAGI. This CDR3 has 14 residues. The CDR3 region is CASKSQEGPYEQYF. The CDR3 region has the DNA TGTGCCAGCAAGTCGCAGGAGGGTCCCTACGAGCAGTACTTC.

The chain couples TRBV21-1 to TRBJ1-2. TRBV21-1 counts as a pseudogene. The CDR3 is made up of 13 amino acids. As DNA, the CDR3 is TGTGCCAGCAGCAATCGGGGGATCTATGGCTACACCTTC. It translates to CASSNRGIYGYTF.

J is TRBJ1-4 and V is TRBV3-1 (or the pseudogene TRBV3-2), with D unclear. CDR1 is LGHDT, CDR2 YNNKEL, per germline (reference sequence). This CDR3 has 18 amino acids. Trimming took off 0 bases at V and 7 bases at J, with 21 bases between the two ends. CDR3 protein: CASSQDPAPTSVGEKLFF. The CDR3 DNA is TGTGCCAGCAGCCAAGATCCGGCCCCAACATCCGTCGGTGAAAAACTGTTTTTT.

V usage is TRBV27 and J usage is TRBJ2-1, with a weak D call TRBD2 (5 bases). Trimming pared 4 bases from V and 2 bases from J, leaving 6 bases between. The CDR3 loop spans 13 amino acids. Per germline, CDR1 MNHEY and CDR2 SMNVEV (reference sequence). The DNA of the CDR3 is TGTGCCAGCAGTTCGGGGACCTACAATGAGCAGTTCTTC. Amino acid sequence: CASSSGTYNEQFF.

The chain employs TRBV24-1 and TRBJ2-5; TRBD1 is a possible D gene (5 bases). The ends were cut back, 3 bases at V and 5 bases at J, with 12 bases in the middle. The CDR3 is made up of 14 amino acids. The V gene's germline CDR1 is KGHDR and CDR2 SFDVKD. The chain's CDR3 is CATSDRGLRETQYF. In DNA, the CDR3 is TGTGCCACCAGTGATAGGGGCCTAAGGGAGACCCAGTACTTC.

The table lists this clone with a count of one. This chain links TRBV4-2 with TRBJ2-3; no clear D gene. V was pared by 4 bases and J by 3 bases, with 17 bases between. Germline V lookup: CDR1 LGHNA, CDR2 YNFKEQ. The CDR3 runs to 16 residues. CDR3 bases: TGTGCCAGCAGCCGAGTACTCCCCCAAGGGACAGATACGCAGTATTTT. Its translation: CASSRVLPQGTDTQYF.

Of note for this clone: Other DNA sequences of this sample code for an identical CDR3. V usage is TRBV3-1 (or the pseudogene TRBV3-2) and J usage is TRBJ2-5, with 9 bases that match TRBD1. V shed 4 bases and J 5 bases; nucleotides not matched to a gene: 5. This CDR3 comprises 14 residues. CDR1 and CDR2 (germline): LGHDT, YNNKEL (reference sequence). This CDR3 is CASSLGQGQETQYF. The CDR3 nucleotides are TGTGCCAGCAGCCTGGGACAGGGTCAGGAGACCCAGTACTTC.

The chain links TRBV11-2 to TRBJ1-5; no reliable D call. With 1 base removed from V and 4 bases from J, the gap between germline ends came to 2 bases. CDR1 and CDR2 from the germline V gene are SGHAT and FQNNGV. The CDR3 spans 12 residues. The CDR3 protein is CASSLANQPQHF. The CDR3 DNA follows: TGTGCCAGCAGCTTAGCTAATCAGCCCCAGCATTTT. Full variable domain (rest looked up from reference TRBV11-2 and TRBJ1-5): EAGVAQSPRYKIIEKRQSVAFWCNPISGHATLYWYQQILGQGPKLLIQFQNNGVVDDSQLPKDRFSAERLKGVDSTLKIQPAKLEDSAVYLCASSLANQPQHFGDGTRLSIL.

The V and J genes are TRBV10-3 and TRBJ1-4; D unclear. In germline, CDR1 is ENHRY, CDR2 SYGVKD. Trimming removed 8 bases at V and 5 bases at J, with 12 bases between. The CDR3 spans 13 residues. DNA for the CDR3: TGTGCCATCCAGGACGCGGGGAATGAAAAACTGTTTTTT. Protein product: CAIQDAGNEKLFF.

The V gene is TRBV10-3, the J gene TRBJ2-7; no clear D. Germline lookup yields CDR1 ENHRY and CDR2 SYGVKD. Trimming stripped 4 bases from V and 3 bases from J, with 10 bases between. This CDR3 is built from 13 residues. Written as DNA, the CDR3 is TGTGCCATCAGTGCGGGTAGTCTCTACGAGCAGTACTTC. It translates to CAISAGSLYEQYF.

The rearrangement joins TRBV19 to TRBJ2-7, with 11 bases matching TRBD2. After removal of 6 bases from V and 3 bases from J, the junction contained 10 bases not matched to a gene. Germline V lookup: CDR1 LNHDA, CDR2 SQIVND (reference sequence). This CDR3 contains 16 residues. For the CDR3, the DNA is TGTGCCAGTAGCCGCTCCGGGACTAGCGGCGACTACGAGCAGTACTTC. It yields the protein CASSRSGTSGDYEQYF.

The CDR3 loop is CASSAPLTSRTVNEQFF. CDR3 bases: TGTGCCAGCAGCGCGCCCCTGACTAGCCGCACTGTCAATGAGCAGTTCTTC. The chain has TRBV9 and TRBJ2-1; 7 bases are a match to TRBD2. CDR3 length equals 17 residues. J gave up 6 bases and V 3 bases, and 15 bases lay outside the gene matches. Germline values: CDR1 SGDLS, CDR2 YYNGEE.

This clone turned up a few times. The rearrangement links TRBV6-4 to TRBJ2-7; no reliable D call. CDR1 is MRHNA and CDR2 is SNTAGT in the germline V gene. This CDR3 is 14 amino acids long. Trimming took off 4 bases at V and 2 bases at J, with 12 bases between the two ends. CDR3 protein: CASSAEAGAYEQYF. DNA of the CDR3: TGTGCCAGCAGTGCCGAGGCAGGAGCCTACGAGCAGTACTTC.

The rearrangement links TRBV30 to TRBJ2-2; D remains unclear. The CDR3 loop spans 15 amino acids. V was shortened by 0 bases and J by 5 bases, with 13 bases between the two germline ends. Germline CDR1 reads GTSNPN; CDR2 reads SVGIG (reference sequence). The CDR3 DNA sequence: TGTGCCTGGAGTGTGGGCATGGGGAAGACCGGGGAGCTGTTTTTT. It codes for CAWSVGMGKTGELFF. The full variable domain, with the rest looked up from reference TRBV30 and TRBJ2-2, is SQTIHQWPATLVQPVGSPLSLECTVEGTSNPNLYWYRQAAGRGLQLLFYSVGIGQISSEVPQNLSASRPQDRQFILSSKKLLLSDSGFYLCAWSVGMGKTGELFFGEGSRLTVL.

The chain has TRBV19 and TRBJ2-2; 7 bases are shared with TRBD1. The CDR3 length is 17 residues. V was pared by 3 bases and J by 6 bases, with 13 bases of the junction left unmatched. CDR1 and CDR2 from the germline V gene are LNHDA and SQIVND (reference sequence). The CDR3 sequence is CASSIDYATGFSGELFF. In DNA, the CDR3 is TGTGCCAGTAGTATCGATTACGCGACAGGGTTTTCCGGGGAGCTGTTTTTT.